These 30 T cell receptor beta chains came from one sample sequenced in a study of shared clonotypes between healthy human individuals. Naive CD8 populations comprised CD45RO-negative cells positively selected for CCR7, excluding terminally differentiated effector memory CD45RA+ cells. Data came from immunoSEQ multiplex PCR; TCRdb stores just in-frame clones and leaves some out. The profile shows hundreds of thousands of clones, 95% to 98% of them singletons. The sequencing sample was made of naive CD8+ T cells sorted from blood. The receptor set was obtained from a man aged 30 to 39 in good health.

The chain carries TRBV18 and TRBJ1-4, with 9 bases fitting TRBD1. The V and J ends lost 2 bases and 2 bases, in that order; junction bases with no gene match: 0. Per germline, CDR1 KGHSH and CDR2 LQKENI. This CDR3 is built from 15 residues. The CDR3 DNA follows: TGTGCCAGCTCACCAGGACAGGGGACTAATGAAAAACTGTTTTTT. This codes for CASSPGQGTNEKLFF.

The V gene is TRBV27, the J gene TRBJ2-3, with 7 bases that match TRBD2. CDR1 is MNHEY and CDR2 is SMNVEV in the germline V gene (reference sequence). Germline trimming cut 9 bases from V and 3 bases from J; bases unmatched to any gene: 6. The CDR3 has 13 amino acids. CDR3 coding DNA: TGTGCCAGTGGACTAGGCGGGACAGATACGCAGTATTTT. Translation: CASGLGGTDTQYF.

This chain links TRBV7-9 with TRBJ2-7, with 8 bases that match TRBD1. There are 14 residues in the CDR3. With V trimmed by 6 bases and J by 2 bases, 6 bases remained unmatched. Germline assignment: CDR1 SEHNR and CDR2 FQNEAQ (reference sequence). The CDR3 DNA is TGTGCCAGCAGTCGGGGACAGGCCCCCTACGAGCAGTACTTC. This translates into CASSRGQAPYEQYF.

This clone was seen only once. The V call is TRBV7-9, the J call TRBJ1-5; D remains unclear. The germline V gene has CDR1 SEHNR and CDR2 FQNEAQ (reference sequence). CDR3 length equals 13 residues. V was trimmed by 5 bases and J by 5 bases, leaving 10 bases between them. The CDR3 region has the DNA TGTGCCAGCAGCCGGAGGGCCGATCAGCCCCAGCATTTT. It codes for CASSRRADQPQHF. Drawing the rest from reference TRBV7-9 and TRBJ1-5, the complete variable domain is DTGVSQNPRHKITKRGQNVTFRCDPISEHNRLYWYRQTLGQGPEFLTYFQNEAQLEKSRLLSDRFSAERPKGSFSTLEIQRTEQGDSAMYLCASSRRADQPQHFGDGTRLSIL.

The chain combines TRBV29-1 with TRBJ2-3, with D perhaps matching TRBD1 (6 bases). V was trimmed by 7 bases and J by 11 bases, leaving 34 bases between them. Germline V gene sequence: CDR1 SQVTM, CDR2 ANQGSEA. The CDR3 contains 17 residues. The CDR3 protein is CSGTLSGRDNPPEEQYF. The CDR3 region has the DNA TGCAGCGGCACGCTCTCCGGAAGGGACAACCCGCCCGAGGAGCAGTATTTT.

The gene calls are TRBV19 and TRBJ2-5, with D perhaps TRBD1 (5 bases). CDR1 LNHDA and CDR2 SQIVND come from the germline V gene (reference sequence). The CDR3 spans 15 residues. Trimming took off 2 bases at V and 4 bases at J, with 14 bases between the two ends. The DNA for the CDR3 is TGTGCCAGTAGTATAATTCCCACAGGCCTAGAGACCCAGTACTTC. Translation gives CASSIIPTGLETQYF.

The chain employs TRBV5-1 and TRBJ2-3; TRBD2 agrees at 8 bases. This CDR3 is 15 amino acids long. The V segment lost 5 bases and the J segment 2 bases; nucleotides outside the gene matches: 7. Germline V gene data show CDR1 as SGHRS and CDR2 as YFSETQ. The CDR3 DNA follows: TGCGCCAGCAGGGCCACTAGCGGACACACAGATACGCAGTATTTT. It yields the protein CASRATSGHTDTQYF.

The chain uses TRBV5-4 and TRBJ2-2; D is unresolved. Trimming cost V 2 bases and J 8 bases, with 7 bases left between them. Germline V lookup: CDR1 SGHNT, CDR2 YYREEE (reference sequence). The CDR3 is 12 residues long. The CDR3 coding sequence is TGTGCCAGCAGCTTTGCAGGTGGGGAGCTGTTTTTT. As protein: CASSFAGGELFF.

The V and J genes are TRBV7-3 and TRBJ2-3; 15 bases are shared with TRBD2. V gave up 5 bases and J gave up 6 bases; unmatched junction bases: 6. CDR1 and CDR2 from the germline V gene are SGHTA and FQGTGA. The CDR3 runs to 16 residues. The CDR3, as DNA: TGTGCCAGCAGCCCGGGACTAGCGGGAGGTGCGGATACGCAGTATTTT. It is translated as CASSPGLAGGADTQYF.

The gene calls are TRBV7-6 and TRBJ2-2; 14 bases match TRBD2. The V gene end was trimmed by 1 base and the J gene end by 7 bases; junction bases not matched to a gene: 5. Germline loops: CDR1 SGHVS, CDR2 FNYEAQ. The CDR3 spans 17 residues. The CDR3 DNA sequence: TGTGCCAGCAGCTTAGGACTAGCGGGAGGGCGAGTCGGGGAGCTGTTTTTT. Its protein product is CASSLGLAGGRVGELFF.

The chain is built from TRBV28 and TRBJ2-3, with TRBD1 identical over 8 bases. The CDR3 is 16 residues long. V was pared by 3 bases and J by 4 bases, with 9 bases of the junction left unmatched. Germline V gene data show CDR1 as MDHEN and CDR2 as SYDVKM. The CDR3 nucleotides read TGTGCCAGCAGTTTGAGGACAGGGCTGGGTTCAGATACGCAGTATTTT. Its translation is CASSLRTGLGSDTQYF.

The CDR3 reads CAVAGSYEQYF. CDR3 DNA: TGTGCCGTAGCGGGTTCCTACGAGCAGTACTTC. V gene TRBV7-9 combines with J gene TRBJ2-7, with 7 bases fitting TRBD2. The V gene end was trimmed by 11 bases and the J gene end by 1 base; junction bases not matched to a gene: 2. CDR1 and CDR2 (germline): SEHNR, FQNEAQ (reference sequence). The CDR3 runs 11 residues. Filled out from reference TRBV7-9 and TRBJ2-7, the complete variable domain reads DTGVSQNPRHKITKRGQNVTFRCDPISEHNRLYWYRQTLGQGPEFLTYFQNEAQLEKSRLLSDRFSAERPKGSFSTLEIQRTEQGDSAMYLCAVAGSYEQYFGPGTRLTVT.

This chain uses TRBV15 with TRBJ2-7; 8 nucleotides line up with TRBD1. The germline V gene encodes CDR1 LNHNV and CDR2 YYDKDF (reference sequence). The V gene end was trimmed by 0 bases and the J gene end by 7 bases; junction bases not matched to a gene: 14. There are 17 residues in the CDR3. CDR3 residues: CATSRDWGTGTSAEQYF. In DNA, the CDR3 is TGTGCCACCAGCAGAGATTGGGGGACAGGTACCTCGGCGGAGCAGTACTTC.

This chain uses TRBV2 with TRBJ1-5, with 9 bases identical to TRBD1. After removal of 7 bases from V and 6 bases from J, the junction contained 7 bases not matched to a gene. Germline values: CDR1 SNHLY, CDR2 FYNNEI. This CDR3 has 14 residues. DNA for the CDR3: TGTGCCAGCACTCTGGGACAGGGATCTCAGCCCCAGCATTTT. Its translation is CASTLGQGSQPQHF.

The chain uses TRBV7-6 and TRBJ2-7, with D perhaps matching TRBD2 (5 bases). V was clipped by 5 bases and J by 4 bases, with 15 bases between them. The CDR3 is made up of 14 amino acids. CDR1 and CDR2 (germline): SGHVS, FNYEAQ. The DNA for the CDR3 is TGTGCCAGCAGCCCCTTAATAGGCGGGTACGAGCAGTACTTC. Translated: CASSPLIGGYEQYF.

The chain employs TRBV21-1 and TRBJ1-5; TRBD1, the D gene given by the table, was not confirmed from the DNA. TRBV21-1 is a recognized pseudogene. The CDR3 is made up of 13 amino acids. The CDR3 is CASSTRGDQPQHF. For the CDR3, the DNA is TGTGCCAGCAGCACCAGGGGTGACCAGCCCCAGCATTTT.

As to this clone: Additional DNA sequences in this sample encode the identical CDR3. The chain combines TRBV27 with TRBJ2-7; D is unresolved. With 4 bases removed from V and 0 bases from J, the gap between germline ends came to 7 bases. The germline V gene has CDR1 MNHEY and CDR2 SMNVEV (reference sequence). The CDR3 extends over 13 amino acids. The CDR3 here is CASSSVNSYEQYF. The DNA of the CDR3 is TGTGCCAGCAGTTCAGTGAACTCCTACGAGCAGTACTTC.

The genes are TRBV28 and TRBJ2-3; the D is unclear. From germline, CDR1 is MDHEN and CDR2 SYDVKM. Trimming pared 6 bases from V and 9 bases from J, leaving 22 bases between. The CDR3 is 15 amino acids. CDR3 in amino acids: CASRARRGWKETQYF. CDR3 nucleotide sequence: TGTGCCAGCAGGGCCCGACGAGGATGGAAGGAAACGCAGTATTTT.

The rearrangement uses TRBV18 and TRBJ2-1; no definite D call. Germline CDR1 KGHSH, CDR2 LQKENI. V was pared by 2 bases and J by 1 base, with 12 bases between. The CDR3 covers 16 residues. CDR3 in amino acids: CASSPDGALSYNEQFF. Written as DNA, the CDR3 is TGTGCCAGCTCACCAGATGGAGCCCTGTCCTACAATGAGCAGTTCTTC.

The V call is TRBV5-1, the J call TRBJ1-2, with D tentatively TRBD1 (5 bases). There are 14 residues in the CDR3. Trimming removed 4 bases at V and 4 bases at J, with 14 bases between. The germline V gene encodes CDR1 SGHRS and CDR2 YFSETQ. The CDR3 protein is CASSLRGPSYGYTF. The CDR3 DNA reads TGCGCCAGCAGCCTTAGGGGACCCAGCTATGGCTACACCTTC.

The chain recombines TRBV7-8 with TRBJ2-7, with D possibly called TRBD1 or TRBD2 (6 bases each). Germline CDR1 is SGHVS and CDR2 is FQNEAQ. V shed 6 bases and J shed 0 bases, with 18 bases lying between them. This CDR3 contains 16 residues. This chain's CDR3 is CASRGGRTDLSYEQYF. CDR3 coding DNA: TGTGCCAGCAGGGGGGGCAGGACTGATCTCTCCTACGAGCAGTACTTC.

The chain recombines TRBV9 with TRBJ1-2; 7 bases match TRBD1. The CDR3 runs 13 residues. The J segment lost 5 bases and the V segment lost 4 bases, leaving 5 bases of the junction unmatched. Germline V gives CDR1 SGDLS, CDR2 YYNGEE. This chain's CDR3 is CASSTRQGYGYTF. The CDR3 bases are TGTGCCAGCAGCACTCGACAGGGTTATGGCTACACCTTC. Complete variable domain (other parts from reference TRBV9 and TRBJ1-2): DSGVTQTPKHLITATGQRVTLRCSPRSGDLSVYWYQQSLDQGLQFLIQYYNGEERAKGNILERFSAQQFPDLHSELNLSSLELGDSALYFCASSTRQGYGYTFGSGTRLTVV.

The chain couples TRBV5-5 to TRBJ2-1; TRBD2 is a possible D gene (5 bases). The V end was cut by 4 bases, the J end by 7 bases, with 27 bases between. This CDR3 has 18 amino acids. CDR1 SGHKS and CDR2 YYEKEE come from the germline V gene (reference sequence). CDR3 nucleotide sequence: TGTGCCAGCAGCACTATCGGTGTTGGACTCCCAGTGATGAATGAGCAGTTCTTC. It translates to CASSTIGVGLPVMNEQFF.

The chain's CDR3 is CASPSPADGYTF. The CDR3 nucleotides read TGTGCCTCCCCTAGTCCAGCGGACGGCTACACCTTC. The chain employs TRBV30 and TRBJ1-2; D uncertain. V lost 7 bases and J lost 8, with 17 bases in between. This CDR3 is built from 12 residues. The germline V gene encodes CDR1 GTSNPN and CDR2 SVGIG (reference sequence).

The V gene is TRBV4-1, the J gene TRBJ2-5, with 8 bases identical to TRBD1. The CDR3 spans 15 residues. V lost 1 base and J lost 5; bases outside the gene matches: 6. Germline V gene lookup returns CDR1 MGHRA and CDR2 YSYEKL. The CDR3 reads CASSQVPGGIETQYF. CDR3 sequence (DNA): TGCGCCAGCAGCCAAGTTCCAGGGGGCATCGAGACCCAGTACTTC.

This sequence joins TRBV28 and TRBJ2-7; D is unclear. V was clipped by 5 bases and J by 2 bases, with 10 bases between them. This CDR3 contains 13 residues. Germline values: CDR1 MDHEN, CDR2 SYDVKM. CDR3: CASSPSPAYEQYF. The CDR3 nucleotides read TGTGCCAGCAGTCCTTCACCTGCCTACGAGCAGTACTTC.

This clone was seen once. The rearrangement joins TRBV7-3 to TRBJ2-7, with a possible D match to TRBD2 (5 bases). CDR1 and CDR2 from the germline V gene are SGHTA and FQGTGA. The CDR3 is 13 amino acids. Trimming shortened V by 5 bases and J by 3 bases, and 11 bases separated the two germline ends. The DNA of the CDR3 is TGTGCCAGCAGCCGGGAACCCTACTACGAGCAGTACTTC. This translates into CASSREPYYEQYF.

The chain links TRBV27 to TRBJ1-2; D remains unclear. Trimming left V 8 bases short and J 7 bases short, with 11 bases between. The CDR3 is 11 amino acids. Germline lookup yields CDR1 MNHEY and CDR2 SMNVEV (reference sequence). As DNA, the CDR3 is TGTGCCAGCCTTGGGCCTATTGGCTACACCTTC. Protein product: CASLGPIGYTF.

DNA for the CDR3: TGTGCCAGCAGCTTAGGGCCGGGACAGGGGCAAGAGACCCAGTACTTC. Translating it yields CASSLGPGQGQETQYF. The rearrangement links TRBV13 to TRBJ2-5, with 10 bases identical to TRBD1. Germline assignment: CDR1 PRHDT and CDR2 FYEKMQ (reference sequence). V gave up 0 bases and J gave up 2 bases; unmatched junction bases: 3. The CDR3 has 16 residues.

The chain is built from TRBV4-3 and TRBJ1-1; no definite D call. The CDR3 runs 18 residues. Trimming cost V 0 bases and J 1 base, with 18 bases left between them. CDR1 LGHNA and CDR2 YSLEER come from the germline V gene. CDR3 DNA: TGCGCCAGCAGCCAAGATCTCAAGACGGAAGATTCGAACACTGAAGCTTTCTTT. Encoded protein: CASSQDLKTEDSNTEAFF.